Described below is a single T cell receptor beta chain sequence and its context. The data belong to a study of stem cell transplantation in POMP-related autoinflammatory disease. Study-wide context: Before transplant, CD4+ T cells skewed naive and CD8+ proportions were low. After transplant, neutrophils and platelets showed 100% graft donor chimerism through one year.

The CDR3 spans 15 residues. V trimming: 5 bases; J trimming: 2 bases; junction bases outside the gene matches: 6. CDR1 and CDR2 from the germline V gene are SEHNR and FQNEAQ (reference sequence). TCRdb's copy holds only in-frame clones and misses some; the assay was immunoSEQ multiplex PCR. The table records roughly 68,000 clones, roughly 90% of them present only once. V gene TRBV7-9 combines with J gene TRBJ2-1; 7 bases fit TRBD2. The receptor comes from a human patient with POMP-related autoinflammation and immune dysregulation (PRAID). Among the T cells, some may be from the graft donor. Here the sequenced sample was CD4+ T cells from PBMCs, taken after stem cell transplantation. For the CDR3, the DNA is TGTGCCAGCAGCCGGCCAGCGGGGACCTACAATGAGCAGTTCTTC. Amino acid sequence: CASSRPAGTYNEQFF.